Listed below are T cell receptor beta chains from one sample, sequenced in a study of cytomegalovirus exposure and HLA in healthy donors. The repertoire was sequenced with immunoSEQ multiplex PCR; TCRdb's copy has only in-frame clones and lacks some. The table includes about 120,000 clones, over 75% detected once. Sequencing was done on a sample of PBMCs. These receptors were obtained from a middle-aged man in good health and CMV-seropositive. Both conserved end residues are part of each CDR3. The D gene is left open where the match is weak. For some rows the clone size is stated as once, few or many, or as a class when expanded; others skip it.

clone_size d_call j_call v_call cdr3_nt cdr3_aa
few TRBD1 TRBJ1-5 TRBV7-8 TGTGCCAGCAGTTTAGGACAGGGCGTTATCAATCAGCCCCAGCATTTT CASSLGQGVINQPQHF
. . TRBJ2-7 TRBV10-3 TGTGCCATCAGGGACACCTACCTCTACGAGCAGTACTTC CAIRDTYLYEQYF
few TRBD1 TRBJ2-3 TRBV9 TGTGCCAGCAGCACCGGGACAGGGGTATGGGATACGCAGTATTTT CASSTGTGVWDTQYF
. TRBD1 TRBJ1-1 TRBV28 TGTGCCAGCAGCCCCGGGACAGGGGGGTACACTGAAGCTTTCTTT CASSPGTGGYTEAFF
. . TRBJ2-1 TRBV5-8 TGTGCCAGCAGCTCAATCTCCTACAATGAGCAGTTCTTC CASSSISYNEQFF
once . TRBJ2-7 TRBV6-4 TGTGCCAGCAGTGACAGCTTCGTGGGCCGCTCCTACGAGCAGTACTTC CASSDSFVGRSYEQYF
. . TRBJ1-2 TRBV20-1 TGCAGTGCTCCACAGGCCTATGGCTACACCTTC CSAPQAYGYTF
. . TRBJ2-5 TRBV7-2 TGTGCCAGCAGCTTAGAGCGGGCAGAGACCCAGTACTTC CASSLERAETQYF
. TRBD1 TRBJ2-5 TRBV15 TGTGCCACCAGCAGGGTCATACAGGGGGCTGGAGAGACCCAGTACTTC CATSRVIQGAGETQYF
. TRBD1 TRBJ1-6 TRBV5-1 TGCGCCAGCAGCCCTCGGGACAGGGTGGGCAATTCACCCCTCCACTTT CASSPRDRVGNSPLHF
. . TRBJ1-1 TRBV7-9 TGTGCCAGCAGTTCCCAAGGGGCAGTGGCTTTCTTT CASSSQGAVAFF
once TRBD1 TRBJ1-1 TRBV7-3 TGTGCCAGCAGTGAGGGACAGTACACTGAAGCTTTCTTT CASSEGQYTEAFF
few . TRBJ2-3 TRBV7-2 TGTGCCAGCAGCCCAGGAAGAACAAGCACAGATACGCAGTATTTT CASSPGRTSTDTQYF
once . TRBJ1-2 TRBV7-9 TGTGCCAGCAGCTCCCGGAGGGGAGACGGCTACACCTTC CASSSRRGDGYTF
once TRBD1 TRBJ1-1 TRBV9 TGTGCCAGCAGCAACCGGACAGGGGGATACACTGAAGCTTTCTTT CASSNRTGGYTEAFF
. TRBD2 TRBJ2-7 TRBV28 TGTGCCAGCAACCCATCGGGTGGGGGGGACTACGAGCAGTACTTC CASNPSGGGDYEQYF
. . TRBJ2-2 TRBV28 TGTGCCAGATCAACGAACACCGGGGAGCTGTTTTTT CARSTNTGELFF
once TRBD1 TRBJ1-2 TRBV29-1 TGCAGCGTTGAATACTTCCCGGGACAGGGCCTATATACGGGTGGCTATACCTTC CSVEYFPGQGLYTGGYTF
. TRBD1 TRBJ1-5 TRBV7-9 TGTTCCAGCAGCCCCTTGGGACAGGGCAATCAGCCCCAGCATTTT CSSSPLGQGNQPQHF
. TRBD2 TRBJ2-3 TRBV7-8 TGTGCCAGCAGACAAAACGGGGGACTAAATCAGCCCCAGTATTTT CASRQNGGLNQPQYF
. . TRBJ2-2 TRBV7-9 TGTGCCAGCAGTAGGGCCGGGATGGCCGGGGAGCTGTTTTTT CASSRAGMAGELFF
. TRBD1 TRBJ2-3 TRBV5-4 TGTGCCAGCAGCCCAGGGGGACATTCCACAGATACGCAGTATTTT CASSPGGHSTDTQYF
. TRBD1 TRBJ1-2 TRBV11-1 TGTGCCAGCAGCCGTACGAAGGACAGGGACTATGGCTACACCTTC CASSRTKDRDYGYTF
. . TRBJ1-1 TRBV19 TGTGCCAGTAAAAGGGGGAACACTGAAGCTTTCTTT CASKRGNTEAFF
. TRBD1 TRBJ1-1 TRBV7-3 TGTGCCAGCAGGCCGACAGGGGGCACTGAAGCTTTCTTT CASRPTGGTEAFF
. TRBD1 TRBJ1-2 TRBV30 TGTGCCTGGAGTCCAGGGGGCGGGTATGGCTACACCTTC CAWSPGGGYGYTF
. . TRBJ2-4 TRBV11-1 TGTGCCAGCAGCTTAACTCGGGGTGGAAACATTCAGTACTTC CASSLTRGGNIQYF
. . TRBJ2-1 TRBV11-2 TGTGCCAGCAGCTTTAGGAGACTTTCAGGGAATGAGCAGTTCTTC CASSFRRLSGNEQFF